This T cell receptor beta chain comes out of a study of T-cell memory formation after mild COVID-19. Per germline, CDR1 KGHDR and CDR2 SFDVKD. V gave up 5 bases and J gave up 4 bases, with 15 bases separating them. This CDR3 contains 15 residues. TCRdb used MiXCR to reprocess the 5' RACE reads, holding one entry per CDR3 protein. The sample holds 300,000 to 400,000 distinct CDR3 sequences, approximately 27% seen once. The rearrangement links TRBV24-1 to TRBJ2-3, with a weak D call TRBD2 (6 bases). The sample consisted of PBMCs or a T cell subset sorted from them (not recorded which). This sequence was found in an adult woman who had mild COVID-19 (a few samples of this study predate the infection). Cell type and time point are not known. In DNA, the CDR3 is TGTGCCACCAGTGCCCCGGAGGGGACGGCAGATACGCAGTATTTT. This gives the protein CATSAPEGTADTQYF.